The 18 T cell receptor beta chains listed next were all sequenced from one sample in a study of identical twins. TCRdb called the 5' RACE reads again in MiXCR, with one record for every CDR3 protein. The sample lists hundreds of thousands of distinct CDR3 sequences; about 20% were seen once. These data also featured in a second study, about T cells expressing NK-cell markers.

Sequenced material: PBMCs. These receptors were taken from a woman aged 18-29 years in good health.

This rearrangement joins TRBV6-5 to TRBJ1-6; possibly TRBD1 for D (5 bases). Germline V gene sequence: CDR1 MNHEY, CDR2 SVGAGI. V was cut by 2 bases and J by 8 bases, with 10 bases left in between. This CDR3 is 14 amino acids long. The CDR3 DNA reads as TGTGCCAGCAGTTACCGGCAGGGAGATTCACCCCTCCACTTT. Its translation is CASSYRQGDSPLHF.

This clonotype was recorded at least ten times. V and J are TRBV5-1 and TRBJ2-5; D is uncertain. The CDR3 totals 13 residues. V was pared by 0 bases and J by 1 base, with 4 bases between. The germline CDR1 and CDR2 sequences are SGHRS and YFSETQ. The CDR3 reads CASSLEPQETQYF. CDR3 coding DNA: TGCGCCAGCAGCTTGGAGCCCCAAGAGACCCAGTACTTC.

The chain carries TRBV10-3 and TRBJ2-7; D perhaps matches TRBD2 (6 bases). The CDR3 is 15 amino acids. V lost 6 bases to trimming and J lost 0 bases, with 15 bases between them. Germline values: CDR1 ENHRY, CDR2 SYGVKD. The DNA of the CDR3 is TGTGCCATCAGGGGCCGGGAGAGCAGCTCCTACGAGCAGTACTTC. Protein: CAIRGRESSSYEQYF.

This clonotype was seen a handful of times. The chain uses TRBV25-1 and TRBJ2-6, with TRBD1 as a possible D gene (5 bases). The CDR3 sequence is 16 residues long. From germline, CDR1 is MGHDK and CDR2 SYGVNS. V shed 2 bases and J shed 3 bases, with 11 bases lying between them. The CDR3 loop is CASSERGQGGANVLTF. The DNA for the CDR3 is TGTGCCAGCAGTGAACGTGGGCAGGGTGGGGCCAACGTCCTGACTTTC.

This clonotype was counted between two and nine times. Written as DNA, the CDR3 is TGCAGTGCTAGTGGGGACGGGACTAGCGGGAAAGATACGCAGTATTTT. This gives the protein CSASGDGTSGKDTQYF. The chain carries TRBV20-1 and TRBJ2-3; 13 bases align to TRBD2. The V gene's germline CDR1 is DFQATT and CDR2 SNEGSKA (reference sequence). The CDR3 covers 16 residues. V dropped 3 bases and J dropped 5; count of bases not matched to a gene: 8.

The chain uses TRBV7-2 and TRBJ2-3; 7 nucleotides match TRBD2. The CDR3 has 16 residues. V lost 5 bases to trimming and J lost 5 bases; unmatched junction nucleotides: 13. Germline values: CDR1 SGHTA, CDR2 FQGNSA. The CDR3 spells CASSPRLAERGDTQYF. The CDR3 coding sequence is TGTGCCAGCAGCCCCCGGCTAGCGGAGAGGGGAGATACGCAGTATTTT. Based on the CDR3 plus reference TRBV7-2 and TRBJ2-3, the full variable domain is GAGVSQSPSNKVTEKGKDVELRCDPISGHTALYWYRQSLGQGLEFLIYFQGNSAPDKSGLPSDRFSAERTGGSVSTLTIQRTQQEDSAVYLCASSPRLAERGDTQYFGPGTRLTVL.

V usage is TRBV28 and J usage is TRBJ1-6; 10 bases line up with TRBD1. CDR3 length: 14 residues. Germline lookup yields CDR1 MDHEN and CDR2 SYDVKM. V was clipped by 6 bases and J by 10 bases; unmatched bases: 6. The CDR3 DNA sequence: TGTGCCAGCAGGGCAGGACAGGGGGACTCACCCCTCCACTTT. It specifies CASRAGQGDSPLHF.

This clonotype turned up a few times. J is TRBJ1-1 and V is TRBV5-6, with 8 positions matching TRBD1. V was clipped by 9 bases and J by 7 bases; unmatched bases: 8. Per germline, CDR1 SGHDT and CDR2 YYEEEE. The CDR3 spans 12 residues. The CDR3: CATGRDRNEAFF. In DNA form, the CDR3 reads TGTGCCACCGGGAGGGACAGGAATGAAGCTTTCTTT. The variable domain in full, with the rest retrieved from reference TRBV5-6 and TRBJ1-1, is DAGVTQSPTHLIKTRGQQVTLRCSPKSGHDTVSWYQQALGQGPQFIFQYYEEEERQRGNFPDRFSGHQFPNYSSELNVNALLLGDSALYLCATGRDRNEAFFGQGTRLTVV.

This clonotype came up a few times. The rearrangement uses TRBV20-1 and TRBJ1-4; no clear D gene. This CDR3 region has 13 residues. Trimming left V 3 bases short and J 4 bases short, with 9 bases between. Germline CDR1 is DFQATT and CDR2 is SNEGSKA (reference sequence). CDR3 loop: CSASSGVNEKLFF. The CDR3 bases are TGCAGTGCTAGTTCCGGAGTTAATGAAAAACTGTTTTTT.

This rearrangement joins TRBV5-1 to TRBJ2-1; 9 bases match TRBD1. Germline trimming cut 2 bases from V and 9 bases from J; bases unmatched to any gene: 6. CDR1 and CDR2 from the germline V gene are SGHRS and YFSETQ. The CDR3 has 14 amino acids. The DNA of the CDR3 is TGCGCCAGCAGCTTTTTAACAGGGGGCAGTGAGCAGTTCTTC. As protein: CASSFLTGGSEQFF.

This rearrangement joins TRBV5-6 to TRBJ1-6; 8 nucleotides match TRBD1. V shed 4 bases and J 7 bases; nucleotides not matched to a gene: 10. There are 16 residues in the CDR3. The germline V gene encodes CDR1 SGHDT and CDR2 YYEEEE. The CDR3 DNA sequence: TGTGCCAGCAGCGTAACCCCGACAGGGGTGAATTCACCCCTCCACTTT. Translated: CASSVTPTGVNSPLHF.

The V and J genes are TRBV4-1 and TRBJ2-3; TRBD2 aligns across 13 bases. The V and J ends lost 1 base and 0 bases, in that order; junction bases with no gene match: 16. The CDR3 loop spans 22 amino acids. Germline CDR1 reads MGHRA; CDR2 reads YSYEKL. DNA for the CDR3: TGCGCCAGCAGCCAAGGGGGAGATCCGACTAGCGGGGGGATCACTAGCACAGATACGCAGTATTTT. This translates into CASSQGGDPTSGGITSTDTQYF.

In this sample, this clonotype turned up many times. The rearrangement uses TRBV20-1 and TRBJ1-3; D perhaps matches TRBD1 (5 bases). With 6 bases removed from V and 1 base from J, the gap between germline ends came to 10 bases. Germline CDR1 reads DFQATT; CDR2 reads SNEGSKA (reference sequence). The CDR3 sequence is 13 residues long. The chain's CDR3 is CSALKGSGNTIYF. CDR3 nucleotides: TGCAGTGCCCTTAAGGGGTCTGGAAACACCATATATTTT.

The chain is built from TRBV20-1 and TRBJ2-3; 9 nucleotides line up with TRBD2. Trimming cost V 7 bases and J 5 bases; bases outside gene matches: 4. CDR3 length equals 12 residues. CDR1 and CDR2 from the germline V gene are DFQATT and SNEGSKA (reference sequence). The CDR3 nucleotides read TGCAGTGTGCGGGGGGGCCGAGATACGCAGTATTTT. It codes for CSVRGGRDTQYF.

Only a few counts were recorded for this clonotype. J is TRBJ2-2 and V is TRBV5-1, with a tentative D call TRBD2 (6 bases). The CDR3 has 16 amino acids. Germline CDR1 is SGHRS and CDR2 is YFSETQ. The V gene lost 2 bases and the J gene lost 2 bases, with 13 bases spanning the gap. CDR3 loop: CASSLSAGTNTGELFF. The CDR3 nucleotides are TGCGCCAGCAGCTTAAGTGCGGGAACCAACACCGGGGAGCTGTTTTTT.

The chain couples TRBV20-1 to TRBJ2-5, with D unresolved. Trimming cost V 4 bases and J 0 bases, with 9 bases left between them. The CDR3 consists of 13 residues. Germline lookup yields CDR1 DFQATT and CDR2 SNEGSKA (reference sequence). CDR3: CSAIAPDQETQYF. The DNA of the CDR3 is TGCAGTGCTATTGCGCCAGACCAAGAGACCCAGTACTTC.

At least ten counts were recorded for this clonotype. This chain connects TRBV7-3 to TRBJ2-1; 8 positions match TRBD2. This CDR3 comprises 15 residues. Germline assignment: CDR1 SGHTA and CDR2 FQGTGA. V was pared by 5 bases and J by 4 bases, with 7 bases of the junction left unmatched. The DNA for the CDR3 is TGTGCCAGCAGCGCGTCTAGCGGGCTTTACAATGAGCAGTTCTTC. Its protein is CASSASSGLYNEQFF.

This clonotype was counted a few times. The chain recombines TRBV12-3 or TRBV12-4 with TRBJ1-2; 9 nucleotides line up with TRBD1. The CDR3 covers 14 residues. J gave up 2 bases and V 6 bases, and 4 bases lay outside the gene matches. The chain's CDR3 is CASRLTGGNYGYTF. The DNA of the CDR3 is TGTGCCAGCAGACTGACAGGGGGAAACTATGGCTACACCTTC.